This paragraph reports one T cell receptor beta chain. Antigen specificity is unknown. The data stem from a study of T cells expressing NK-cell markers. Study-wide results and limits: Topping the CD3+CD56-NKG2C+ fraction as well were these clonotypes, in a few donors.

No DNA is given; TCRdb re-called the 5' RACE reads and lists each CDR3 protein once. The listing records about 160,000 distinct CDR3 sequences. There are 15 residues in the CDR3. Looked up from germline, CDR1 is MGHRA and CDR2 is YSYEKL. This receptor was taken from a man aged 18-70 years in good health. The chain couples TRBV4-1 to TRBJ2-1; the TCRdb D gene call, TRBD2, has no DNA to confirm it. The sequenced sample consisted of blood T cells: a sorted CD56 or NKG2C T cell subset, CD4+ or CD8+ T cells, or bulk PBMC T cells (not recorded which). CDR3 amino acids: CASRTSGGLNNEQFF.